This T cell receptor (beta chain) derives from a study of cytomegalovirus exposure and HLA in healthy donors. Comment on this clone: Its target is unknown.

Sequenced by immunoSEQ multiplex PCR; TCRdb stores in-frame clones only, minus some. Counted here are under 200,000 clones, 85% to 90% occurring once; the ten biggest clones make up roughly 4.2%. Findings and limits, study-wide: Published work reported that the classifier diagnosed cytomegalovirus status with high specificity and sensitivity.

The junction had 4 bases not matched to a gene; V was cut back by 7 bases and J by 2 bases. CDR3 length: 15 residues. Germline CDR1 is SNHLY and CDR2 is FYNNEI. The TCR was taken from a man aged 18-30 years in good health and CMV-seropositive. This rearrangement joins TRBV2 to TRBJ2-2; 10 positions agree with TRBD2. Sequenced material: PBMCs. CDR3 bases: TGTGCCAGCATCCGGACTAGCGGAAACACCGGGGAGCTGTTTTTT. It yields the protein CASIRTSGNTGELFF.